These T cell receptor beta chains were read from a single sample in a study of identical twins. A single record per CDR3 protein comes from TCRdb applying MiXCR to the 5' RACE reads. The table has about 520,000 distinct CDR3 sequences, about 20% seen once. A further study also used this sample, focusing on T cells expressing NK-cell markers.

Sequencing input: CD4+ T cells sorted from blood. The receptors derive from a woman younger than 30 in good health. The CDR3 runs from the conserved cysteine through the conserved F or W. Fields, in order: D gene, V gene, J gene, clone size, CDR3 DNA, CDR3 protein. The D gene is left open where the match is weak. Size values are once, few and many counts, or a class for expanded clones, and some rows have none.

TRBD2	TRBV20-1	TRBJ2-3	NA	TGCAGTGCTCGCAGGGACGAGCGGGGACGCACAGATACGCAGTATTTT	CSARRDERGRTDTQYF
TRBD2	TRBV15	TRBJ2-1	NA	TGTGCCACCAGCAGCCAACCTAGCGGGAGGTACAATGAGCAGTTCTTC	CATSSQPSGRYNEQFF
NA	TRBV5-1	TRBJ2-2	NA	TGCGCCAGCAGTTGGCTGACGAACACCGGGGAGCTGTTTTTT	CASSWLTNTGELFF
NA	TRBV12-3/TRBV12-4	TRBJ2-5	NA	TGTGCCAGCGCACTCCGGCGGCAGGGAGAGACCCAGTACTTC	CASALRRQGETQYF
NA	TRBV20-1	TRBJ2-4	NA	TGCAGTGCTAGCCGGGCTATCCAGTACTTC	CSASRAIQYF
NA	TRBV7-7	TRBJ2-1	few	TGTGCCAGCAGCTTAACCGGGAGAAATAATGAGCAGTTCTTC	CASSLTGRNNEQFF
NA	TRBV5-1	TRBJ2-3	few	TGCGCCAGCAGCTTCGGGGTTGGGGGCACAGATACGCAGTATTTT	CASSFGVGGTDTQYF
NA	TRBV9	TRBJ2-3	few	TGTGCCAGCAGCGTAAGGCGTGAAACAGATACGCAGTATTTT	CASSVRRETDTQYF
NA	TRBV5-6	TRBJ1-1	NA	TGTGCCAGCAGCCCGTTCAAGGGCACTGAAGCTTTCTTT	CASSPFKGTEAFF
NA	TRBV7-2	TRBJ1-1	many	TGTGCCAGCTGGGGAAAGGGAACTTCGAAGAACACTGAAGCTTTCTTT	CASWGKGTSKNTEAFF
NA	TRBV7-9	TRBJ2-2	few	TGTGCCAGCAGCTTACGACCTTCACGGGAGATTTCCGGGGAGCTGTTTTTT	CASSLRPSREISGELFF
NA	TRBV7-9	TRBJ2-2	NA	TGTGCCAGCAGCTTAGCGGTGGGGAAGAACACCGGGGAGCTGTTTTTT	CASSLAVGKNTGELFF
NA	TRBV23-1	TRBJ1-4	few	TGCGCCAGCAGTCCAACGGGGTTAAATAATGAAAAACTGTTTTTT	CASSPTGLNNEKLFF
NA	TRBV12-3/TRBV12-4	TRBJ1-3	NA	TGTGCCAGCTGTTGCCCCACAGGGCGTTTCTCTGGAAACACCATATATTTT	CASCCPTGRFSGNTIYF
NA	TRBV25-1	TRBJ1-2	few	TGTGCCAGCAGTGAATACCAGGGCCTCTATGGCTACACCTTC	CASSEYQGLYGYTF
NA	TRBV5-5	TRBJ1-1	few	TGTGCCAGCAGCTTTAGGGAGGTCAGGAACACTGAAGCTTTCTTT	CASSFREVRNTEAFF
TRBD1	TRBV12-5	TRBJ1-2	NA	TGTGCTAGTGGTTTGGCCCAGGGGGCGCTTGACTATGGCTACACCTTC	CASGLAQGALDYGYTF
NA	TRBV19	TRBJ2-1	NA	TGTGCCAGTAGTATCGAGCGCCGGTACAATGAGCAGTTCTTC	CASSIERRYNEQFF
TRBD2	TRBV10-2	TRBJ2-7	NA	TGCGCCAGCAGTGGTACTAGCGGACCCTCCTACGAGCAGTACTTC	CASSGTSGPSYEQYF
NA	TRBV7-9	TRBJ1-4	many	TGTGCCAGCAGCTTGAACAATGAAAAACTGTTTTTT	CASSLNNEKLFF
NA	TRBV7-2	TRBJ1-4	NA	TGTGCCAGCCGCCAGCCTCATGAAGAAAAACTGTTTTTT	CASRQPHEEKLFF
NA	TRBV9	TRBJ2-3	few	TGTGCCAGCAGACCCCAGGGGGGCGGCTCAGATACGCAGTATTTT	CASRPQGGGSDTQYF
TRBD2	TRBV7-6	TRBJ2-1	NA	TGTGCCAGCAGCTTAGGGGGTCTAGCGGGTAACAATGAGCAGTTCTTC	CASSLGGLAGNNEQFF
TRBD1	TRBV20-1	TRBJ2-3	NA	TGCAGTGCTAGACTCCCGGGACAGGGGAAAGATACGCAGTATTTT	CSARLPGQGKDTQYF
TRBD2	TRBV19	TRBJ2-1	NA	TGTGCCAGTAGTATAGGCGGGAGCGGGGTTTACAATGAGCAGTTCTTC	CASSIGGSGVYNEQFF
NA	TRBV7-2	TRBJ2-5	few	TGTGCCAGCAGCTTACTGGGGGGGCTCGGAGAGACCCAGTACTTC	CASSLLGGLGETQYF
TRBD2	TRBV15	TRBJ2-3	NA	TGTGCCACCAGCAAGGGCGGGGGAGGCTCAGATACGCAGTATTTT	CATSKGGGGSDTQYF
TRBD2	TRBV12-3/TRBV12-4	TRBJ2-3	NA	TGTGCCAGCAAGCGGACTAGCGCAGATACGCAGTATTTT	CASKRTSADTQYF
NA	TRBV12-3/TRBV12-4	TRBJ1-6	NA	TGTGCCAGCAGCGTCCGATGGAATAATTCACCCCTCCACTTT	CASSVRWNNSPLHF